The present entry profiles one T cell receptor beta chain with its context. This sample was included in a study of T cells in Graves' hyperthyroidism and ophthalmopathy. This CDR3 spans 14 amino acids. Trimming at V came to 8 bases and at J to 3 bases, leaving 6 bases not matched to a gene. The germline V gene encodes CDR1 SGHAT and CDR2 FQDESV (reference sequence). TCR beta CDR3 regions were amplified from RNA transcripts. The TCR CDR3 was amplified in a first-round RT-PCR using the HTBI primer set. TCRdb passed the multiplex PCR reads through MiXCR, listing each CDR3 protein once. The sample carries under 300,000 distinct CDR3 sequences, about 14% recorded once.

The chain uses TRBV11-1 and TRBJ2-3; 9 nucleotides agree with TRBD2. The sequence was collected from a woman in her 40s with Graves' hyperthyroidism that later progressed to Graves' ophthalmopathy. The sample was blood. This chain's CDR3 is CASGSGRRTDTQYF. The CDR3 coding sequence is TGTGCCAGCGGTAGCGGGAGAAGGACAGATACGCAGTATTTT.